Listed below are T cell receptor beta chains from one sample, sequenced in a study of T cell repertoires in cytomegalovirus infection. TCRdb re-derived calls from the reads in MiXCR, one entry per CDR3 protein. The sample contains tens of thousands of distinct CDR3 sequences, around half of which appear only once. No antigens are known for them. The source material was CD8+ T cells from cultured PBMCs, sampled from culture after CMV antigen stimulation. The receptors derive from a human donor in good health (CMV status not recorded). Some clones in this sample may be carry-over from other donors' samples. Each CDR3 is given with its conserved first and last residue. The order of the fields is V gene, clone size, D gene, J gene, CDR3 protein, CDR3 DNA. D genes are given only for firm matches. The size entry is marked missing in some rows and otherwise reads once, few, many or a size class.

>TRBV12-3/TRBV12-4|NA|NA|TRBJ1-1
CASTLFVRGVNTEAFF
TGTGCCAGCACTCTTTTCGTCAGGGGTGTGAACACTGAAGCTTTCTTT
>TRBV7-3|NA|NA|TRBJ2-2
CASSLMSRAVGTGELFF
TGTGCCAGCAGCTTAATGTCCAGGGCGGTAGGAACCGGGGAGCTGTTTTTT
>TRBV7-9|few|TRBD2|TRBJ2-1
CASSWPGLGIYNEQFF
TGTGCCAGCAGTTGGCCGGGACTAGGAATCTACAATGAGCAGTTCTTC
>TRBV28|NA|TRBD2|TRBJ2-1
CASRGLAGLDEQFF
TGTGCCAGCAGGGGACTAGCGGGGTTGGATGAGCAGTTCTTC
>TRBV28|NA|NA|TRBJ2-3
CASVWGTARDTQYF
TGTGCCAGCGTTTGGGGTACGGCAAGGGATACGCAGTATTTT
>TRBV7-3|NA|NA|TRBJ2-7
CASSSSRRGAKSYEQYF
TGTGCCAGCAGCTCCTCGCGTCGGGGCGCCAAATCCTACGAGCAGTACTTC
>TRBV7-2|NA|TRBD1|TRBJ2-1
CASSLVSTGNRNEQFF
TGTGCCAGCAGCTTAGTCTCGACAGGGAATCGCAATGAGCAGTTCTTC
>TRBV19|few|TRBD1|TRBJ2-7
CASSTKGQSYEQYF
TGTGCCAGTAGTACCAAGGGACAGTCCTACGAGCAGTACTTC
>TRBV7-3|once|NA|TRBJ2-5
CASSLGLAETQYF
TGTGCCAGCAGCTTGGGTCTAGCGGAGACCCAGTACTTC
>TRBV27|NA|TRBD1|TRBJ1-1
CASSFLGTGTTEAFF
TGTGCCAGCAGTTTCTTAGGGACAGGTACCACTGAAGCTTTCTTT
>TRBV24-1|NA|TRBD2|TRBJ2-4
CATSDFGLAGDLAKNIQYF
TGTGCCACCAGTGATTTTGGACTAGCGGGAGACCTAGCCAAAAACATTCAGTACTTC
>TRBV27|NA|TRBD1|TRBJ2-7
CASRDRGHEQYF
TGTGCCAGCAGGGACAGGGGCCACGAGCAGTACTTC
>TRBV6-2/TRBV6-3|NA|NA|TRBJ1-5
CASSYADYSNQPQHF
TGTGCCAGCAGTTACGCGGATTATAGCAATCAGCCCCAGCATTTT
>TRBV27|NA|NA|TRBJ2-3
CASSLADSTDTQYF
TGTGCCAGCAGTTTAGCGGACTCCACAGATACGCAGTATTTT
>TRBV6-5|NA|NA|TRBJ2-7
CASRPRDGTYEQYF
TGTGCCAGCAGACCTAGGGACGGAACCTACGAGCAGTACTTC
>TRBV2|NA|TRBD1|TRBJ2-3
CASRRQGARSTDTQYF
TGTGCCAGCAGAAGACAGGGGGCCCGCTCCACAGATACGCAGTATTTT
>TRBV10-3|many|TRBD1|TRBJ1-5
CAISESEQGSDETRNQPQHF
TGTGCCATCAGTGAGTCGGAACAGGGGAGTGACGAGACTCGCAATCAGCCCCAGCATTTT
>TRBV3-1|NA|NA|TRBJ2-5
CASSQVGVYQETQYF
TGTGCCAGCAGCCAAGTTGGCGTGTACCAAGAGACCCAGTACTTC
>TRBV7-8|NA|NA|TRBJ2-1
CASSLEVSGYNEQFF
TGTGCCAGCAGCTTAGAGGTTAGCGGATACAATGAGCAGTTCTTC
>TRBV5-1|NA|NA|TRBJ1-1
CASTSGGYTEAFF
TGCGCCAGCACCTCGGGGGGGTACACTGAAGCTTTCTTT
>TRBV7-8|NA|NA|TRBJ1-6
CASSLLTGARESYNSPLHF
TGTGCCAGCAGCTTATTAACAGGTGCCAGGGAATCCTATAATTCACCCCTCCACTTT
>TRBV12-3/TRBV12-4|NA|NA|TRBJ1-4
CASSLGFTREKLFF
TGTGCCAGCAGTTTAGGATTCACGAGAGAAAAACTGTTTTTT
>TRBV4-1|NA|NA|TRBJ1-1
CASSLPRGNTEAFF
TGCGCCAGCAGCCTACCCCGCGGGAACACTGAAGCTTTCTTT
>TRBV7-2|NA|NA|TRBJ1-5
CASSLGVSTGNQPQHF
TGTGCCAGCAGCTTAGGAGTGTCGACAGGCAATCAGCCCCAGCATTTT
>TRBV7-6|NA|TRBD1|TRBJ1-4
CASSLDLDRGVKLFF
TGTGCCAGCAGCTTAGATCTGGACAGGGGGGTAAAACTGTTTTTT
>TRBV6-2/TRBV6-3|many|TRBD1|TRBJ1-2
CASSYVRDRGREDYGYTF
TGTGCCAGCAGTTACGTCCGGGACAGGGGCCGAGAGGACTATGGCTACACCTTC
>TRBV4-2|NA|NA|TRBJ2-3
CASSQEGEGADTQYF
TGTGCCAGCAGCCAAGAGGGGGAGGGGGCAGATACGCAGTATTTT
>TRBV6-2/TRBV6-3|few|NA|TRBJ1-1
CASTITSRTEAFF
TGTGCCAGCACCATTACGTCAAGGACTGAAGCTTTCTTT
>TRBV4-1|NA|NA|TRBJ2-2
CASSQGRRTGELFF
TGCGCCAGCAGCCAAGGGCGCAGGACCGGGGAGCTGTTTTTT
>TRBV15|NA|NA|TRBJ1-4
CATSAENEKLFF
TGTGCCACCAGCGCTGAAAATGAAAAACTGTTTTTT
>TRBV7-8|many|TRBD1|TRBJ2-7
CASSTRGQGAFYEQYF
TGTGCCAGCAGCACAAGAGGACAGGGGGCCTTCTACGAGCAGTACTTC
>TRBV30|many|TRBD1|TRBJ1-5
CACSRGSNQPQHF
TGTGCCTGTTCCAGGGGGAGCAATCAGCCCCAGCATTTT
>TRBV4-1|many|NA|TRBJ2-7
CASRDSIRGYEQYF
TGCGCCAGCAGAGATAGCATCAGGGGCTACGAGCAGTACTTC
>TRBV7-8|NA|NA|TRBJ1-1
CASSLSVGDTEAFF
TGTGCCAGCAGCCTATCGGTGGGAGACACTGAAGCTTTCTTT
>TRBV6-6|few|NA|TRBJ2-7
CASEGEGYEQYF
TGTGCCAGTGAGGGGGAGGGTTACGAGCAGTACTTC
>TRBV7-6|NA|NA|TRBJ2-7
CASTISTGTVTYEQYF
TGTGCCAGCACCATATCCACCGGGACGGTAACCTACGAGCAGTACTTC
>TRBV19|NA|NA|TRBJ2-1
CASSMGLARSNEQFF
TGTGCCAGTAGTATGGGGCTAGCGCGAAGCAATGAGCAGTTCTTC
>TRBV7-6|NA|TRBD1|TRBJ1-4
CASTLARGEKLFF
TGTGCCAGCACCCTCGCCAGGGGGGAAAAACTGTTTTTT
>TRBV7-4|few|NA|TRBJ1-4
CASSLPGQDTINEKLFF
TGTGCCAGCAGCTTACCGGGACAAGATACGATTAATGAAAAACTGTTTTTT
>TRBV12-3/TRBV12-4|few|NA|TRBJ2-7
CASGDFIYEQYF
TGTGCCAGTGGGGACTTTATCTACGAGCAGTACTTC
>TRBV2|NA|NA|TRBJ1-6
CASSERPPSPLHF
TGTGCCAGCAGTGAACGCCCCCCTTCACCCCTCCACTTT
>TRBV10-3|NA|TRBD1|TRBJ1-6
CAITRNRGNSPLHF
TGTGCCATCACTAGGAACAGGGGGAATTCACCCCTCCACTTT
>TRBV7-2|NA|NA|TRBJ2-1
CASSLDLSSYNEQFF
TGTGCCAGCAGCTTGGACCTCAGCTCCTACAATGAGCAGTTCTTC
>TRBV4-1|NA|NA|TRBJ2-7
CASSPVTRTYEQYF
TGCGCCAGCAGCCCGGTCACCCGGACCTACGAGCAGTACTTC
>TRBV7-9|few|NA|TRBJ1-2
CASSGPGLANYGYTF
TGTGCCAGCAGCGGGCCTGGACTAGCTAACTATGGCTACACCTTC
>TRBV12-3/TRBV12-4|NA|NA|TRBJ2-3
CASSSQGRRDF
TGTGCCAGCAGTTCCCAGGGCCGACGGGATTTT
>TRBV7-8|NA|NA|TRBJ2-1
CASSLVGEQFF
TGTGCCAGCAGCTTAGTGGGAGAGCAGTTCTTC
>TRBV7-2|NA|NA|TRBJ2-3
CASSLRNMGSDTQYF
TGTGCCAGCAGCTTAAGGAACATGGGGTCGGATACGCAGTATTTT
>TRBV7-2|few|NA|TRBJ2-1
CASSQWTVEFRNEQFF
TGTGCCAGCAGCCAATGGACGGTTGAATTTCGCAATGAGCAGTTCTTC
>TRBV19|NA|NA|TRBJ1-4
CASSTNRDGATNEKLFF
TGTGCCAGTAGTACAAACAGGGATGGAGCAACTAATGAAAAACTGTTTTTT
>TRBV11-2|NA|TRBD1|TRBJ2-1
CASSPRQGSYNEQFF
TGTGCCAGCAGCCCCAGACAGGGGTCCTACAATGAGCAGTTCTTC
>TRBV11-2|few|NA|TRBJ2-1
CASSPTDNEQFF
TGTGCCAGCAGCCCCACAGACAATGAGCAGTTCTTC
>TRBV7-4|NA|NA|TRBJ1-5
CASSLLGISTYNEQHF
TGTGCCAGCAGCTTGTTGGGAATATCCACCTACAATGAGCAGCATTTT
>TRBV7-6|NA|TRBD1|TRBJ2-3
CASSPPNPDRGTSYSTDTQYF
TGTGCCAGCAGCCCGCCTAATCCGGACAGGGGGACGTCATATAGCACAGATACGCAGTATTTT
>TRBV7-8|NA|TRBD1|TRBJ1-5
CASSLAGTVNQPQHF
TGTGCCAGCAGCTTAGCGGGGACAGTAAATCAGCCCCAGCATTTT
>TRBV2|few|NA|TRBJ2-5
CASPGPIREGGETQYF
TGTGCCAGTCCGGGTCCCATCAGGGAAGGGGGAGAGACCCAGTACTTC
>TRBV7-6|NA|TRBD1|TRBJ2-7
CASSSTGGEQYF
TGTGCCAGCAGCTCCACAGGGGGCGAGCAGTACTTC
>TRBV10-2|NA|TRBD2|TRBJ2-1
CAAGGSSYNEQFF
TGCGCCGCCGGGGGGAGCTCCTACAATGAGCAGTTCTTC
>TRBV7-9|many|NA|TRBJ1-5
CASSHPGQPQHF
TGTGCCAGCAGCCACCCGGGACAGCCCCAGCATTTT
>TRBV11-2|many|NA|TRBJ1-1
CASSRVASLNTEAFF
TGTGCCAGCAGCCGGGTCGCCTCTTTAAACACTGAAGCTTTCTTT